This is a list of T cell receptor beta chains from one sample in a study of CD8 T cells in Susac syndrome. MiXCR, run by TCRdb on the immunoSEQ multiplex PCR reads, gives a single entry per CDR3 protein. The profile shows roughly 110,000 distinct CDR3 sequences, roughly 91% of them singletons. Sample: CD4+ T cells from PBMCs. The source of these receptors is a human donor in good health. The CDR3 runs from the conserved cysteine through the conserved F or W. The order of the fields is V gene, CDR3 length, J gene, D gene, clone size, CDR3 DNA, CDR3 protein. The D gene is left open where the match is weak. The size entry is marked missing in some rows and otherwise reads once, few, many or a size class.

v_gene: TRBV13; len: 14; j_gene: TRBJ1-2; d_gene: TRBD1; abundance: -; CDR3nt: TGTGCCAGCAGCTATCGGACAGGGTCAGATGGCTACACCTTC; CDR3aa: CASSYRTGSDGYTF
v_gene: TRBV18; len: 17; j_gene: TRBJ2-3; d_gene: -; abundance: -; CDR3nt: TGTGCCAGCTCACCACCGGAGGGAACTACCTCCACAGATACGCAGTATTTT; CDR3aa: CASSPPEGTTSTDTQYF
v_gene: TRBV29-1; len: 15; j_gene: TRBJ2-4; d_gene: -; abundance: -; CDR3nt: TGCAGCGTTGAAGATCAGTCTCTGGGGGTAAACATTCAGTACTTC; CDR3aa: CSVEDQSLGVNIQYF
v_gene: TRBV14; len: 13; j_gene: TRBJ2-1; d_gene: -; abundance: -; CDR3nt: TGTGCCAGCAGCCTTGGGGCCTACAATGAGCAGTTCTTC; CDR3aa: CASSLGAYNEQFF
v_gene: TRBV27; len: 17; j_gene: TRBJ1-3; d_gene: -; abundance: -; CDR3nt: TGTGCCAGCAGTTTAGGGTCGCCCTTTAGCTCTGGAAACACCATATATTTT; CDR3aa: CASSLGSPFSSGNTIYF
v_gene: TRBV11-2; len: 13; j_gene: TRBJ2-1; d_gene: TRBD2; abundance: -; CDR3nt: TGTGCCAGCAGCTATTCTAGCGGTCAGGAGCAGTTCTTC; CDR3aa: CASSYSSGQEQFF
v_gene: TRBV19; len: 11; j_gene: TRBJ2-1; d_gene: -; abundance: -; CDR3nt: TGTGCCAGTAGTCCCAGCAATGAGCAGTTCTTC; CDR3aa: CASSPSNEQFF
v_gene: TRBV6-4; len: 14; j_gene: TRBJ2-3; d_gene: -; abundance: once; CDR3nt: TGTGCCAGCAGCGTCGGGCCCCGTGGAGATACGCAGTATTTT; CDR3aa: CASSVGPRGDTQYF
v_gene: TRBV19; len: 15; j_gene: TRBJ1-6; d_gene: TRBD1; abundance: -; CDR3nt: TGTGCCAGTACCCCGGACAGGGTTAAGAATTCACCCCTCCACTTT; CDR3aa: CASTPDRVKNSPLHF
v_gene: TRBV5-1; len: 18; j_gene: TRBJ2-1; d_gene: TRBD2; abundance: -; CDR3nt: TGCGCCAGCAGCTTGGCCACGGCTAGCGGGAGAGTTAGGGATGAGCAGTTCTTC; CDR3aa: CASSLATASGRVRDEQFF
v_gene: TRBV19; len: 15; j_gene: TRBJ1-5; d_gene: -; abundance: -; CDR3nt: TGTGCCAGTAGTACGCGTCTTGATAGCAATCAGCCCCAGCATTTT; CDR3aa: CASSTRLDSNQPQHF
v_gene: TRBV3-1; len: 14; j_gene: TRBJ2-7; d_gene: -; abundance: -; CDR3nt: TGTGCCAGCAGCCAAGATGTCGGGGGACACGAGCAGTACTTC; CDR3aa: CASSQDVGGHEQYF
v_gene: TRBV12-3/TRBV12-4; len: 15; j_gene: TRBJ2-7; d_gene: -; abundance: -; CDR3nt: TGTGCCAGCAGTCCCGGGGCCCCCGAGGACTACGAGCAGTACTTC; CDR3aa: CASSPGAPEDYEQYF
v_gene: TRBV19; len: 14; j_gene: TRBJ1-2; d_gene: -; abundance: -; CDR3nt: TGTGCCAGTAGTCCCCAAGGAGGGCCGGCAGGCTACACCTTC; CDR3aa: CASSPQGGPAGYTF
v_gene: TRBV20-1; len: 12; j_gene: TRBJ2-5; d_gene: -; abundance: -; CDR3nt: TGCAGTGCCGCAACGGCAGAAGAGACCCAGTACTTC; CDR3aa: CSAATAEETQYF
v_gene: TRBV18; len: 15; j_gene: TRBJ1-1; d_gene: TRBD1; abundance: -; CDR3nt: TGTGCCAGCTCATCGAGGGGACAGTCGAACACTGAAGCTTTCTTT; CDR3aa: CASSSRGQSNTEAFF
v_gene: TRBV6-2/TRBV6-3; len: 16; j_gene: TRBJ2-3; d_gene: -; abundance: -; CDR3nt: TGTGCCAGCAGTTATCACGAGGGGCTTGGAGAAAATACGCAGTATTTT; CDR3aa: CASSYHEGLGENTQYF
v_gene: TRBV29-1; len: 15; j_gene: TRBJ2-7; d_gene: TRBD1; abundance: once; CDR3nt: TGCAGCGTGGCAAAACCGGGACAGAGCTCCTACGAGCAGTACTTC; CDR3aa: CSVAKPGQSSYEQYF
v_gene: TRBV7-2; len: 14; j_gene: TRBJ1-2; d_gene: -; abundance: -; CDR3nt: TGTGCCAGCAGCTTACTGCAGGGTCTCTATGGCTACACCTTC; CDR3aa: CASSLLQGLYGYTF
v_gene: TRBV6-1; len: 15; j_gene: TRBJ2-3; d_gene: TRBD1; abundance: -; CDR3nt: TGTGCCAGCGTACCTCGGGGACAGAGCACAGATACGCAGTATTTT; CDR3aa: CASVPRGQSTDTQYF
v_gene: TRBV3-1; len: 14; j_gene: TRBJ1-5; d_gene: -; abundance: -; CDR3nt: TGTGCCAGCAGCCAAGGGGAGGGACGTCAGCCCCAGCATTTT; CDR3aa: CASSQGEGRQPQHF
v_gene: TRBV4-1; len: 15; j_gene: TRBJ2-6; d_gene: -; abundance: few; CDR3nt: TGCGCCAGCAGCCAACCGGGTTCTGGGGCCAACGTCCTGACTTTC; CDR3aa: CASSQPGSGANVLTF
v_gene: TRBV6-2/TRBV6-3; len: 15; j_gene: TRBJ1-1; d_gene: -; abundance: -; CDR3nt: TGTGCCAGCAGCCCCCTCGCGTCCTTGAACACTGAAGCTTTCTTT; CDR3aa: CASSPLASLNTEAFF
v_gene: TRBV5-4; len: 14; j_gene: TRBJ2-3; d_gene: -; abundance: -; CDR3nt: TGTGCCAGCAGCTTGGAATCCGGGGCAGATACGCAGTATTTT; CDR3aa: CASSLESGADTQYF
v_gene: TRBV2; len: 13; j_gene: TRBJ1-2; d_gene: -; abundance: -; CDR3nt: TGTGCCAGCAGTGTTGTGGGGGGCCTTGGCTACACCTTC; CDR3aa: CASSVVGGLGYTF
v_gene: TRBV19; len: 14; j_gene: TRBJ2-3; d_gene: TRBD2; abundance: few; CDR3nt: TGTGCCAGTAGTTTTAGCGGGAGGACAGATACGCAGTATTTT; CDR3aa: CASSFSGRTDTQYF
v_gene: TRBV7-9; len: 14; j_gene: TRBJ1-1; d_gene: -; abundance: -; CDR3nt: TGTGCCAGCAGTCAAGACACGTTGAACACTGAAGCTTTCTTT; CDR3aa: CASSQDTLNTEAFF
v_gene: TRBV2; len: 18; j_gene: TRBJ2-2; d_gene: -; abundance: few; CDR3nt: TGTGCCAGCAAGGACGCGCGTCCTGGGCGACTGAACACCGGGGAGCTGTTTTTT; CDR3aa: CASKDARPGRLNTGELFF
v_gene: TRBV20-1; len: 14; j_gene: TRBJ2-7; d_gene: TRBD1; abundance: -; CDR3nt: TGCAGTGCTGACACAGGGGGCAGCTCCTACGAGCAGTACTTC; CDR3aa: CSADTGGSSYEQYF
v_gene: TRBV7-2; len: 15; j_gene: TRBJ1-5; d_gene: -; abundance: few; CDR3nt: TGTGCCAGCAGCTTAGCGGGGGGGAGCAATCAGCCCCAGCATTTT; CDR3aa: CASSLAGGSNQPQHF
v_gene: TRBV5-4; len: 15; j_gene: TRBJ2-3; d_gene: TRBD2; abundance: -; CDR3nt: TGTGCCAGCAGCCAGACTAGCGGGCTCACAGATACGCAGTATTTT; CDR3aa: CASSQTSGLTDTQYF
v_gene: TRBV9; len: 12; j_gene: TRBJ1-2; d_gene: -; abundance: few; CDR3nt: TGTGCCAGCAGCCCTGGAAGCTATGGCTACACCTTC; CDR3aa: CASSPGSYGYTF
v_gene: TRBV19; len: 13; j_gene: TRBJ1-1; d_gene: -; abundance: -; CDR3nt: TGTGCCAGTAGTACCGTGGGACCCGCATCGGCTTTCTTT; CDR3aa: CASSTVGPASAFF
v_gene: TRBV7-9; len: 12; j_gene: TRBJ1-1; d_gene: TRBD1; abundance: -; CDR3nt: TGTGCCAGCAGGGGACAGGGGGTTAGGACTTTCTTT; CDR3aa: CASRGQGVRTFF
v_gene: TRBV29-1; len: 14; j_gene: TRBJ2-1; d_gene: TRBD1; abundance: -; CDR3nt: TGCAGCGTAGAGGACAGGTTGGTCGTTAATGAGCAGTTCTTC; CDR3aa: CSVEDRLVVNEQFF
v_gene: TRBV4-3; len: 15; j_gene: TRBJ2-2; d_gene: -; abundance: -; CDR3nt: TGCGCCAGCAGCCAAGAATTGAAGAACACCGGGGAGCTGTTTTTT; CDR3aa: CASSQELKNTGELFF
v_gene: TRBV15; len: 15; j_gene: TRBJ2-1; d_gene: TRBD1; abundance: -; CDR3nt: TGTGCCACCAGCGTCAGTAGGGGACAGCTCAATGAGCAGTTCTTC; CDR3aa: CATSVSRGQLNEQFF
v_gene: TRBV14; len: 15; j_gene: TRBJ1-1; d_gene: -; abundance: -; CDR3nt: TGTGCCAGCAGCCAAGCTAATCCCGCGTTTTCTGAAGCTTTCTTT; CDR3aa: CASSQANPAFSEAFF
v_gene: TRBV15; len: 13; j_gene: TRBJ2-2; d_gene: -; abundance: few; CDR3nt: TGTGCCACCAGCAGAGATTTCCCCGGGGAGCTGTTTTTT; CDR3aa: CATSRDFPGELFF
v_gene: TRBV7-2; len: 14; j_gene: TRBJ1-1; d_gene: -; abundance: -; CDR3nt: TGTGCCAGCAGCTTAATCCCCCAGAACACTGAAGCTTTCTTT; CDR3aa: CASSLIPQNTEAFF
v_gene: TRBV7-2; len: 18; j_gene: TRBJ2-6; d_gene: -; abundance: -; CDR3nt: TGTGCCAGCAGCAAAAACCCCCCTCTTTACTGGGGGGCCAACGTCCTGACTTTC; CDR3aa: CASSKNPPLYWGANVLTF
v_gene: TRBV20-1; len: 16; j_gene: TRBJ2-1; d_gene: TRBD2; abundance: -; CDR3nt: TGCAGTGCCCAAGCAGATAGCGGGGACTCCTACAATGAGCAGTTCTTC; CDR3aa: CSAQADSGDSYNEQFF
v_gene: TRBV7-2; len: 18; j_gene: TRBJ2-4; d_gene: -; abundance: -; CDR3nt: TGTGCCAGCAGCTCCGTCAAAACCTGGACAGAAGCCAAAAACATTCAGTACTTC; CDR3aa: CASSSVKTWTEAKNIQYF
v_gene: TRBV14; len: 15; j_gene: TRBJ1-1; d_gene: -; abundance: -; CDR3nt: TGTGCCAGCAGCCCAGTCGGTGGTTTGAGGAATGAAGCTTTCTTT; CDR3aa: CASSPVGGLRNEAFF
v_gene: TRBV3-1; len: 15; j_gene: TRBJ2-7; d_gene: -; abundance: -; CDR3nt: TGTGCCAGCAGCCAAGATTCCCACTCCGGCTACGAGCAGTACTTC; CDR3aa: CASSQDSHSGYEQYF
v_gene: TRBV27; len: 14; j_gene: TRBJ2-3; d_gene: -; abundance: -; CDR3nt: TGTGCCAGCAGTTTAGAGGGAGTGACAGATACGCAGTATTTT; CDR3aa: CASSLEGVTDTQYF
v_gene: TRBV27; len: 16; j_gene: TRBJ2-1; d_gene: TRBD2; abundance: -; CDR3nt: TGTGCCAGCAGTCCGGGACTAGCGGCACCCTACAATGAGCAGTTCTTC; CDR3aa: CASSPGLAAPYNEQFF
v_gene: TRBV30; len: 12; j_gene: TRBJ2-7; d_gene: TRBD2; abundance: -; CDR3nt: TGTGCCTGCCAGGGCGGGAGCTACGAGCAGTACTTC; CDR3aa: CACQGGSYEQYF
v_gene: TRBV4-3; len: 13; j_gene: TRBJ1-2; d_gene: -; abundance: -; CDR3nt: TGCGCCAGCAGCCAGGGTCCAGGCATCGGCTACACCTTC; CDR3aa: CASSQGPGIGYTF